The 27 T cell receptor beta chains given below trace back to one sample, sequenced in a study of response to subunit inactivated influenza vaccine. TCRdb used MiXCR to reprocess the RT-PCR reads, holding one entry per CDR3 protein. The sample includes around 650,000 distinct CDR3 sequences, 15% to 17% seen only once; the top ten take about 9.9%. Sequenced here: PBMCs from blood, sampled 12 days after vaccination. The receptors derive from a man aged 45 to 65 who received an inactivated influenza vaccine.

The chain couples TRBV19 to TRBJ2-1, with 11 bases lining up with TRBD2. Per the germline V gene, CDR1 is LNHDA and CDR2 is SQIVND (reference sequence). This CDR3 is built from 15 residues. V was pared by 7 bases and J by 7 bases, with 9 bases of the junction left unmatched. The CDR3: CASTSSGRKFNEQFF. CDR3 DNA sequence: TGTGCCAGTACCTCTAGCGGGAGGAAGTTTAATGAGCAGTTCTTC.

The chain joins TRBV18 to TRBJ2-5, with D maybe TRBD2 (6 bases). This CDR3 has 13 amino acids. CDR1 and CDR2 from the germline V gene are KGHSH and LQKENI. Trimming took off 2 bases at V and 5 bases at J, with 9 bases between the two ends. The CDR3 protein is CASSPWEAETQYF. The CDR3 coding sequence is TGTGCCAGCTCACCATGGGAGGCGGAGACCCAGTACTTC.

This chain connects TRBV7-9 to TRBJ1-2; 7 nucleotides match TRBD1. With V trimmed by 5 bases and J by 3 bases, 9 bases remained unmatched. Germline assignment: CDR1 SEHNR and CDR2 FQNEAQ (reference sequence). The CDR3 is 15 amino acids. CDR3 region: CASSKGTADYYGYTF. The CDR3 bases are TGTGCCAGCAGCAAAGGGACAGCTGATTACTATGGCTACACCTTC.

V and J are TRBV20-1 and TRBJ2-5; D is ambiguous. The V and J ends lost 6 bases and 3 bases respectively, with 14 bases between them. The CDR3 is 13 amino acids. Germline values: CDR1 DFQATT, CDR2 SNEGSKA (reference sequence). This CDR3 reads CSAGSYIEETQYF. The DNA for the CDR3 is TGCAGTGCCGGTTCATATATTGAAGAGACCCAGTACTTC.

This clonotype was seen at least ten times. The chain carries TRBV4-3 and TRBJ2-7, with D possibly TRBD1 on 6 matching bases. V was pared by 0 bases and J by 4 bases, with 7 bases between. This CDR3 is built from 13 residues. Germline CDR1 reads LGHNA; CDR2 reads YSLEER. The CDR3 DNA is TGCGCCAGCAGCCAAGAAGGGGGTTACGAGCAGTACTTC. It encodes CASSQEGGYEQYF.

This clonotype has only a few counts. The genes are TRBV6-2 or TRBV6-3 and TRBJ2-3; 7 bases are shared with TRBD1. This CDR3 spans 15 amino acids. After removal of 2 bases from V and 5 bases from J, the junction contained 7 bases not matched to a gene. Germline V gene lookup returns CDR1 MNHEY and CDR2 SVGEGT. The CDR3 sequence: CASSYQDRVGDTQYF. DNA for the CDR3: TGTGCCAGCAGTTACCAAGACAGGGTAGGAGATACGCAGTATTTT.

This clonotype was observed a few times. The rearrangement links TRBV7-8 to TRBJ1-1, with 8 bases that match TRBD1. The junction had 9 bases not matched to a gene; V was cut back by 1 base and J by 5 bases. The CDR3 spans 16 residues. Germline V gene sequence: CDR1 SGHVS, CDR2 FQNEAQ. The CDR3 DNA reads TGTGCCAGCAGCTTAGTTAGGGCAGGGGGCAAAACTGAAGCTTTCTTT. Translation: CASSLVRAGGKTEAFF.

This clonotype was observed a handful of times. The chain has TRBV7-9 and TRBJ2-5, with D perhaps matching TRBD1 (5 bases). This CDR3 is 15 amino acids long. Germline assignment: CDR1 SEHNR and CDR2 FQNEAQ (reference sequence). The V and J ends lost 5 bases and 4 bases respectively, with 17 bases between them. CDR3 in amino acids: CASSLHATDLETQYF. For the CDR3, the DNA is TGTGCCAGCAGCCTGCACGCGACAGATTTAGAGACCCAGTACTTC.

V and J are TRBV10-3 and TRBJ2-2; D gene uncertain. The germline V gene encodes CDR1 ENHRY and CDR2 SYGVKD. V lost 1 base, J lost 2 bases, and 14 bases lay in between. This CDR3 contains 17 residues. The CDR3 DNA follows: TGTGCCATCAGTGAGTGGGGAACCGACTCAAACACCGGGGAGCTGTTTTTT. Protein: CAISEWGTDSNTGELFF.

This chain uses TRBV15 with TRBJ1-4; maybe TRBD1 (6 bases). The CDR3 is made up of 15 amino acids. Trimming removed 1 base from V and 8 bases from J, with 14 bases in between. Germline lookup yields CDR1 LNHNV and CDR2 YYDKDF (reference sequence). The DNA of the CDR3 is TGTGCCACCAGCAGAGGAACAGGGACCTGGGAAAAACTGTTTTTT. Translating it yields CATSRGTGTWEKLFF.

This clonotype was recorded a few times. The chain links TRBV12-3 or TRBV12-4 to TRBJ2-7; D unclear. Between the trimmed V and J ends, which lost 4 bases and 5 bases, there was a span of 15 bases. CDR3 length equals 14 residues. In nucleotides, the CDR3 is TGTGCCAGCAGTTCGGACGGAGCTAGACACGAGCAGTACTTC. Amino acids: CASSSDGARHEQYF.

The genes are TRBV11-2 and TRBJ2-7, with D possibly matching TRBD2 (6 bases). With 0 bases removed from V and 2 bases from J, the gap between germline ends came to 14 bases. Germline assignment: CDR1 SGHAT and CDR2 FQNNGV. The length of the CDR3 is 16 residues. CDR3 bases: TGTGCCAGCAGCTTAGAGGCGGCAGGACTAACCTACGAGCAGTACTTC. Its translation is CASSLEAAGLTYEQYF.

This chain connects TRBV5-1 to TRBJ1-2; D may be TRBD1 (5 bases). This CDR3 comprises 17 residues. The V end was cut by 0 bases, the J end by 4 bases, with 19 bases between. In germline, CDR1 is SGHRS, CDR2 YFSETQ. The CDR3: CASSLGEVDSRSYGYTF. The CDR3 nucleotides read TGCGCCAGCAGCTTGGGAGAGGTTGACAGCCGTTCCTATGGCTACACCTTC.

This chain uses TRBV18 with TRBJ1-1; 7 bases map to TRBD1. There are 16 residues in the CDR3. After removal of 2 bases from V and 2 bases from J, the junction contained 8 bases not matched to a gene. Germline CDR1 and CDR2: KGHSH and LQKENI. The CDR3 sequence is CASSPSTGMANTEAFF. The CDR3, as DNA: TGTGCCAGCTCACCATCGACAGGGATGGCCAACACTGAAGCTTTCTTT.

This chain joins TRBV7-8 and TRBJ2-2, with 9 bases identical to TRBD1. From germline, CDR1 is SGHVS and CDR2 FQNEAQ. The CDR3 contains 14 residues. The V and J ends lost 9 bases and 6 bases, in that order; junction bases with no gene match: 8. The CDR3 sequence: CASNRGRLPGELFF. CDR3 in DNA: TGTGCCAGTAACAGGGGGCGCCTGCCCGGGGAGCTGTTTTTT. Combining the CDR3 with reference TRBV7-8 and TRBJ2-2 gives the whole variable domain GAGVSQSPRYKVAKRGQDVALRCDPISGHVSLFWYQQALGQGPEFLTYFQNEAQLDKSGLPSDRFFAERPEGSVSTLKIQRTQQEDSAVYLCASNRGRLPGELFFGEGSRLTVL.

The chain couples TRBV28 to TRBJ1-4; 8 bases agree with TRBD1. The CDR3 has 15 residues. Germline CDR1 reads MDHEN; CDR2 reads SYDVKM. V lost 6 bases and J lost 12; bases outside the gene matches: 15. The CDR3: CASRMGQVGTEELFF. In nucleotides, the CDR3 is TGTGCCAGCAGAATGGGACAGGTTGGTACCGAAGAACTGTTTTTT.

This clonotype was observed at least ten times. The chain combines TRBV12-3 or TRBV12-4 with TRBJ2-1; no clear D gene. The CDR3 covers 16 residues. V shed 3 bases and J shed 0 bases, with 12 bases lying between them. Here the CDR3 DNA reads TGTGCCAGCAGTTTCGGGCAACATAGCTCCTACAATGAGCAGTTCTTC. This gives the protein CASSFGQHSSYNEQFF.

Only a few counts were recorded for this clonotype. The J gene is TRBJ2-3, the V gene TRBV25-1; TRBD2 matches at 11 bases. CDR1 and CDR2 (germline): MGHDK, SYGVNS. CDR3 size: 16 residues. The junction had 8 bases not matched to a gene; V was cut back by 5 bases and J by 4 bases. CDR3 loop: CASSPHSGGASDTQYF. The CDR3 nucleotides read TGTGCCAGCAGTCCCCATAGCGGGGGGGCCTCAGATACGCAGTATTTT. The full variable domain, in which reference TRBV25-1 and TRBJ2-3 provide the parts outside the CDR3, is EADIYQTPRYLVIGTGKKITLECSQTMGHDKMYWYQQDPGMELHLIHYSYGVNSTEKGDLSSESTVSRIRTEHFPLTLESARPSHTSQYLCASSPHSGGASDTQYFGPGTRLTVL.

This clonotype has just a few counts. This chain links TRBV29-1 with TRBJ2-2; TRBD2 is a possible D gene (7 bases). CDR3 size: 11 residues. The germline gives CDR1 SQVTM, CDR2 ANQGSEA. CDR3 nucleotide sequence: TGCACCGGGGGGCGTGCCGGGGAGCTGTTTTTT. Amino acids: CTGGRAGELFF.

This clonotype has more than one count but fewer than ten. J is TRBJ2-1 and V is TRBV5-1; tentatively, D is TRBD1 or TRBD2 (7 bases each). Germline CDR1 SGHRS, CDR2 YFSETQ. The CDR3 has 15 residues. The V gene lost 4 bases and the J gene lost 7 bases, with 18 bases spanning the gap. The CDR3 reads CASSRITGEGNEQFF. CDR3 coding DNA: TGCGCCAGCAGCAGAATAACAGGGGAGGGAAATGAGCAGTTCTTC.

The V gene is TRBV29-1, the J gene TRBJ2-3; 8 positions agree with TRBD1. The V gene end was trimmed by 6 bases and the J gene end by 1 base; junction bases not matched to a gene: 3. The CDR3 has 13 residues. Germline CDR1 and CDR2: SQVTM and ANQGSEA. The CDR3: CSVKTGGTDTQYF. CDR3 DNA: TGCAGCGTAAAGACAGGGGGCACAGATACGCAGTATTTT.

This clonotype was seen repeatedly, ten times or more. The chain combines TRBV12-3 or TRBV12-4 with TRBJ2-1; TRBD2 is a possible D gene (5 bases). V gave up 3 bases and J gave up 0 bases, with 6 bases separating them. The CDR3 totals 14 residues. The CDR3 here is CASSFGSSYNEQFF. In nucleotides, the CDR3 is TGTGCCAGCAGTTTTGGGAGCTCCTACAATGAGCAGTTCTTC.

Concerning this clonotype itself: One junction end does not reproduce the germline sequence, and a read error may be involved. V usage is TRBV12-3 or TRBV12-4 and J usage is TRBJ2-6; D unresolved. This CDR3 has 19 residues. The CDR3 nucleotides read TGTGCCTGCAGTTTATTACATCTATGGTCTGGGGCTGGGGCCAACGTCCTGACTTTC. Translated: CACSLLHLWSGAGANVLTF.

This chain joins TRBV20-1 and TRBJ2-2; TRBD2 matches at 9 bases. The CDR3 runs 15 residues. V dropped 5 bases and J dropped 5; count of bases not matched to a gene: 9. From germline, CDR1 is DFQATT and CDR2 SNEGSKA (reference sequence). The CDR3 region has the DNA TGCAGTGCTCGCCTAGCGGGGAGATGGACCGGGGAGCTGTTTTTT. This encodes CSARLAGRWTGELFF.

The rearrangement links TRBV28 to TRBJ1-1; 11 nucleotides agree with TRBD1. V was clipped by 1 base and J by 7 bases; unmatched bases: 8. This CDR3 region has 16 residues. Germline V gene lookup returns CDR1 MDHEN and CDR2 SYDVKM. The CDR3 reads CASSLFDPGQGGEAFF. CDR3 nucleotide sequence: TGTGCCAGCAGTTTATTCGACCCGGGACAGGGGGGTGAAGCTTTCTTT. The whole variable domain, filled in from reference TRBV28 and TRBJ1-1, reads DVKVTQSSRYLVKRTGEKVFLECVQDMDHENMFWYRQDPGLGLRLIYFSYDVKMKEKGDIPEGYSVSREKKERFSLILESASTNQTSMYLCASSLFDPGQGGEAFFGQGTRLTVV.

This clonotype was seen repeatedly, ten times or more. The chain is built from TRBV5-1 and TRBJ2-1; 13 nucleotides align to TRBD2. CDR1 SGHRS and CDR2 YFSETQ come from the germline V gene. CDR3 length: 13 amino acids. J gave up 10 bases and V 7 bases, and 5 bases lay outside the gene matches. The CDR3 bases are TGCGCCAGCCACCCGACTAGCGGGGGGGAGCAGTTCTTC. Encoded protein: CASHPTSGGEQFF. Full variable domain (rest looked up from reference TRBV5-1 and TRBJ2-1): KAGVTQTPRYLIKTRGQQVTLSCSPISGHRSVSWYQQTPGQGLQFLFEYFSETQRNKGNFPGRFSGRQFSNSRSEMNVSTLELGDSALYLCASHPTSGGEQFFGPGTRLTVL.

This clonotype appeared many times. The chain combines TRBV6-2 or TRBV6-3 with TRBJ2-1; 9 bases align to TRBD2. Trimming cost V 4 bases and J 1 base; bases outside gene matches: 5. This CDR3 is built from 16 residues. Germline V gene lookup returns CDR1 MNHEY and CDR2 SVGEGT. Here the CDR3 DNA reads TGTGCCAGCAGTTCTGGGGCGGGAGGGTCCTACAATGAGCAGTTCTTC. It translates to CASSSGAGGSYNEQFF.